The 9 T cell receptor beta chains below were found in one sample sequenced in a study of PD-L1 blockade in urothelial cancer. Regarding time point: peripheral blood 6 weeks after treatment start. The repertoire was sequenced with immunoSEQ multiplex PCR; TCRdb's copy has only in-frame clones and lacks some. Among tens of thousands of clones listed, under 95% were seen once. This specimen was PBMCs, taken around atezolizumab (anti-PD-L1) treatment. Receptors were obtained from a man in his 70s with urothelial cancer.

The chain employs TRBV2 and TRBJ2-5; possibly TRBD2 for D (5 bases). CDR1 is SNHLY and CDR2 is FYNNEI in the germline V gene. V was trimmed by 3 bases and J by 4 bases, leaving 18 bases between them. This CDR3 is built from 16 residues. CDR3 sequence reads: CASSEVGRSRGETQYF. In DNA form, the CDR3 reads TGTGCCAGCAGTGAGGTCGGGCGGAGCCGGGGAGAGACCCAGTACTTC.

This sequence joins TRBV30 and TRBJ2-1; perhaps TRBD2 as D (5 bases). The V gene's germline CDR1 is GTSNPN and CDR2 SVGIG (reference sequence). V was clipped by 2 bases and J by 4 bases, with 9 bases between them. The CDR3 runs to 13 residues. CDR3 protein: CAWSSRAYNEQFF. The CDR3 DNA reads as TGTGCCTGGAGTTCGCGGGCTTACAATGAGCAGTTCTTC. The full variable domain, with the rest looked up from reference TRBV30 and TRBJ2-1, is SQTIHQWPATLVQPVGSPLSLECTVEGTSNPNLYWYRQAAGRGLQLLFYSVGIGQISSEVPQNLSASRPQDRQFILSSKKLLLSDSGFYLCAWSSRAYNEQFFGPGTRLTVL.

The CDR3 DNA follows: TGCAGCGTAGACGCGGGGACTAGCGGAAACGGAATCTACAATGAGCAGTTCTTC. Amino acid sequence: CSVDAGTSGNGIYNEQFF. The gene calls are TRBV29-1 and TRBJ2-1; 11 positions agree with TRBD2. V trimming: 6 bases; J trimming: 3 bases; junction bases outside the gene matches: 16. Germline-derived CDR1 and CDR2 are SQVTM and ANQGSEA. This CDR3 has 18 residues.

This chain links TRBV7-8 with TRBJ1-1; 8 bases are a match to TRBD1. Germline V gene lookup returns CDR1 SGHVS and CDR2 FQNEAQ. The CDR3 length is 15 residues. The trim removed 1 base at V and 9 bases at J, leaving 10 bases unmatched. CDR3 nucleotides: TGTGCCAGCAGCTTAGGGGGGCAGGGGGCGGGGAAAGCTTTCTTT. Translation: CASSLGGQGAGKAFF.

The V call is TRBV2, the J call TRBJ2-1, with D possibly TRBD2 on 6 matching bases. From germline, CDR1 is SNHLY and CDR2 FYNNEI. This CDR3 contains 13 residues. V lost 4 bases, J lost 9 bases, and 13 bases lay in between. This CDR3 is CASSVAREGEQFF. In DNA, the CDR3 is TGTGCCAGCAGTGTGGCGCGGGAAGGTGAGCAGTTCTTC.

The CDR3 is CASSETTRGITDTQYF. CDR3 bases: TGTGCCAGCAGTGAAACCACGAGAGGGATCACAGATACGCAGTATTTT. The chain joins TRBV2 to TRBJ2-3; D possibly corresponds to TRBD2 (5 bases). Germline V lookup: CDR1 SNHLY, CDR2 FYNNEI. There are 16 residues in the CDR3. Trimming cost V 2 bases and J 2 bases, with 14 bases left between them.

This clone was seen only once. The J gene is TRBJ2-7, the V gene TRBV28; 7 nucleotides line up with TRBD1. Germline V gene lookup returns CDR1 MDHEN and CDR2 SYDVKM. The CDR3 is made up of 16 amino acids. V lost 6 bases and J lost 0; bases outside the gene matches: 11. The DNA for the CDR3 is TGTGCCAGCAGCCTCACCGGAACAGGGGCCTCCTACGAGCAGTACTTC. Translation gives CASSLTGTGASYEQYF.

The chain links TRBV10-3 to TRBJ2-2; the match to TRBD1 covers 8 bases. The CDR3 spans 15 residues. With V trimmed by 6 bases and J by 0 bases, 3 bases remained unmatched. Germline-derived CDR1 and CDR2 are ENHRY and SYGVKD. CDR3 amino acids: CAIRRQGPNTGELFF. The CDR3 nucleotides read TGTGCCATCAGGAGACAGGGGCCGAACACCGGGGAGCTGTTTTTT.

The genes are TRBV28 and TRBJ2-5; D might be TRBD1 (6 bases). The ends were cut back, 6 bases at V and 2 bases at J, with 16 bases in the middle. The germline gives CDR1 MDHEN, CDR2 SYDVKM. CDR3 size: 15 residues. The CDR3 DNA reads TGTGCCAGCAGCCGCGGACAGAGTCAACAAGAGACCCAGTACTTC. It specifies CASSRGQSQQETQYF.